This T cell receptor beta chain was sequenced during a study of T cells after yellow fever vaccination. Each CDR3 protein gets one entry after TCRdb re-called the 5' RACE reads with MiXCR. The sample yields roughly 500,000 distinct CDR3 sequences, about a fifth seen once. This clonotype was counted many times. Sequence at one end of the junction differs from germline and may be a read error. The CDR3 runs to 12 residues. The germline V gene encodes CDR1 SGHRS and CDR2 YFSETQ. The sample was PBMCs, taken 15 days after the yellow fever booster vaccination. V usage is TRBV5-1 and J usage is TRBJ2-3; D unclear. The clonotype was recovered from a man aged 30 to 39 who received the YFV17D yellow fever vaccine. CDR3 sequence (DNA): TGTGCCAGCAGCTTAGGTTCCGATACGCAGTATTTT. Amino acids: CASSLGSDTQYF.